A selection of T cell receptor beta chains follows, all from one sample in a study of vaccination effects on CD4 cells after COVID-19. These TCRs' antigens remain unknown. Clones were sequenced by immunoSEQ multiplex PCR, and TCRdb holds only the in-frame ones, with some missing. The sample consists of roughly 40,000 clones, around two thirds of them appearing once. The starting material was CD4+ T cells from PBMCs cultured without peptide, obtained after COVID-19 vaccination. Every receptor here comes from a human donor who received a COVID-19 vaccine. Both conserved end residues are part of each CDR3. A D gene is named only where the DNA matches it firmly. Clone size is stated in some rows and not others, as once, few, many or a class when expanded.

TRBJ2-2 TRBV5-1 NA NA CASSLTSTTGELFF TGCGCCAGCAGCTTGACTAGTACCACCGGGGAGCTGTTTTTT
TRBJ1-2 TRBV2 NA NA CASSELQGRGYTF TGTGCCAGCAGTGAACTACAGGGTCGTGGCTACACCTTC
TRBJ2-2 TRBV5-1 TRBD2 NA CASGLAGDGTGELFF TGCGCCAGCGGACTAGCGGGGGATGGCACCGGGGAGCTGTTTTTT
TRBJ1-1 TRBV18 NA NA CASSSAGANMNTEAFF TGTGCCAGCTCGAGCGCCGGGGCGAATATGAACACTGAAGCTTTCTTT
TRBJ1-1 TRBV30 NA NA CAWSARGGNTEAFF TGTGCCTGGAGTGCCCGGGGTGGGAACACTGAAGCTTTCTTT
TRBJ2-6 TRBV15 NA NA CATSTNRVTGANVLTF TGTGCCACCAGCACGAACAGGGTCACCGGGGCCAACGTCCTGACTTTC
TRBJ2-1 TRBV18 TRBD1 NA CASSRRLGQNNEQFF TGTGCCAGCTCACGGAGGCTGGGACAGAACAATGAGCAGTTCTTC
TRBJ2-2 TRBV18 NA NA CASSYVEPGELFF TGTGCCAGCTCATATGTGGAGCCCGGGGAGCTGTTTTTT
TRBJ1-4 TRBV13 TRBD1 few CASSRLTGTGNEKLFF TGTGCCAGCAGCCGCCTTACCGGGACAGGCAACGAAAAACTGTTTTTT
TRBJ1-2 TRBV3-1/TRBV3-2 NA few CASSQVPGEGIGYTF TGTGCCAGCAGCCAAGTCCCTGGGGAGGGAATTGGCTACACCTTC
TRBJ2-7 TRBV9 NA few CASSVGPDGEQYF TGTGCCAGCAGCGTAGGGCCGGACGGCGAGCAGTACTTC
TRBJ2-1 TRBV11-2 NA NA CASSLDFSGRSTPYNEQFF TGTGCCAGCAGCTTAGATTTTTCAGGCAGGTCTACGCCCTACAATGAGCAGTTCTTC
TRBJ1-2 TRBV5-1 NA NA CASSPNGPGRRYGYTF TGCGCCAGCAGCCCCAACGGGCCAGGCAGGCGCTATGGCTACACCTTC
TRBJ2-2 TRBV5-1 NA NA CASSLVWGPNTGELFF TGCGCCAGCAGCTTGGTGTGGGGCCCGAACACCGGGGAGCTGTTTTTT
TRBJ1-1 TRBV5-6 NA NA CASSLVEGSEAFF TGTGCCAGCAGCTTGGTTGAAGGATCTGAAGCTTTCTTT
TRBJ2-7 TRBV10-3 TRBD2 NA CAISERLARSSYEQYF TGTGCCATCAGCGAACGACTAGCGCGAAGCTCCTACGAGCAGTACTTC
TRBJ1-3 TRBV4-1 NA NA CASSQPRRAGNTIYF TGCGCCAGCAGCCAACCAAGGAGGGCTGGAAACACCATATATTTT
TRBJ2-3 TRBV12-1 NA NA CASSHYLTSLTDTQYF TGTGCCAGCAGCCATTACCTAACTAGCCTCACAGATACGCAGTATTTT
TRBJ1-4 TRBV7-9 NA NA CASSVSATNEKLFF TGTGCCAGCAGCGTATCGGCAACTAATGAAAAACTGTTTTTT
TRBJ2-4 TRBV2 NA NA CASSGLAKNIQYF TGTGCCAGCAGTGGTCTAGCCAAAAACATTCAGTACTTC
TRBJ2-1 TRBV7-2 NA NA CASSLVYEQFF TGTGCCAGCAGCTTAGTTTATGAGCAGTTCTTC
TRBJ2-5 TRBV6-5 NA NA CASSYDRAQETQYF TGTGCCAGCAGTTACGACCGGGCCCAAGAGACCCAGTACTTC
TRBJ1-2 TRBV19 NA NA CASSAGGYGYTF TGTGCCAGTAGTGCAGGCGGCTATGGCTACACCTTC
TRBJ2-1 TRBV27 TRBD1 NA CASSLIAGGLSYNEQFF TGTGCCAGCAGTTTAATAGCAGGGGGCCTTTCCTACAATGAGCAGTTCTTC
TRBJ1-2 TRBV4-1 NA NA CASSQDSSGLWGGYTF TGCGCCAGCAGCCAAGATTCGTCCGGGCTGTGGGGAGGCTACACCTTC
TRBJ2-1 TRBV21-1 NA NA CASSKALEGEREQFF TGTGCCAGCAGCAAAGCGCTTGAGGGAGAACGCGAGCAGTTCTTC
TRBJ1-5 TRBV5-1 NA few CASSLAGSNQPQHF TGCGCCAGCAGCTTGGCCGGTAGCAATCAGCCCCAGCATTTT
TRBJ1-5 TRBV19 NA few CASDSWGSDNQPQHF TGTGCCAGCGATTCATGGGGATCGGACAATCAGCCCCAGCATTTT
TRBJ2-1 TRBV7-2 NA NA CASSWTPNEQFF TGTGCCAGCAGCTGGACCCCCAATGAGCAGTTCTTC
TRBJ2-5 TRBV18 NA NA CASSFSGETQYF TGTGCCAGCTCATTCTCGGGGGAGACCCAGTACTTC
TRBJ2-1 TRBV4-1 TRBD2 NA CASSQPPAGGQYNEQFF TGCGCCAGCAGCCAACCCCCGGCGGGAGGACAGTACAATGAGCAGTTCTTC
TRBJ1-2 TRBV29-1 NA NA CSVEVWVDGYTF TGCAGCGTTGAAGTATGGGTGGACGGCTACACCTTC
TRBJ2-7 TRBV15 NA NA CATSRGTVSSYEQYF TGTGCCACCAGCAGGGGGACGGTCAGCTCCTACGAGCAGTACTTC
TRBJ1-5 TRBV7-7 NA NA CASSFYGDQPQHF TGTGCCAGCAGCTTCTACGGAGATCAGCCCCAGCATTTT
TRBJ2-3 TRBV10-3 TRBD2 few CAISDLASGADTQYF TGTGCCATCAGTGATTTGGCTAGCGGGGCAGATACGCAGTATTTT
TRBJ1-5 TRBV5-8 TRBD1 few CASTRLQGLQPQHF TGTGCCAGCACGAGATTACAGGGGTTACAGCCCCAGCATTTT
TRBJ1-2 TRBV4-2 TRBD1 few CASSSGQGFDYGYTF TGTGCCAGCAGCTCTGGACAGGGGTTTGACTATGGCTACACCTTC
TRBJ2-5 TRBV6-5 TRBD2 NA CASRTSGLETQYF TGTGCCAGCAGGACTAGCGGGTTGGAGACCCAGTACTTC
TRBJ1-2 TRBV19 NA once CASSYMDGVYGYTF TGTGCCAGTAGTTATATGGACGGAGTCTATGGCTACACCTTC
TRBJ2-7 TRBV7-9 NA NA CASRLISGGEQYF TGTGCCAGCAGGCTAATCTCGGGTGGCGAGCAGTACTTC